This T cell receptor beta chain was identified in a study of T cell responses to AZD1222 COVID-19 vaccine. The assay was immunoSEQ multiplex PCR, and TCRdb's table has in-frame clones only and misses some. The sample lists 150,000 to 200,000 clones, more than 75% occurring once. The CDR3 covers 15 residues. V shed 2 bases and J 7 bases; nucleotides not matched to a gene: 10. CDR1 and CDR2 from the germline V gene are SQVTM and ANQGSEA. The count of this clone is one. The target antigen is unknown. Findings of the study overall: Once two AZD1222 doses were given, Spike-specific TCR breadth and depth went up. Among spike-specific TCRs, nearly half reportedly target unmutated variant regions. Clonal diversity was possibly underestimated, and the donors were mostly white British, with more females.

This sequence originates from an adult in good health. The material was peripheral blood, obtained on day 0 of MenACWY control vaccination. The chain recombines TRBV29-1 with TRBJ2-1, with 8 nucleotides matching TRBD2. The CDR3 DNA reads as TGCAGCGTTGAAATAAGGAGCGGGAGAGTGAATGAGCAGTTCTTC. It translates to CSVEIRSGRVNEQFF.